These 11 T cell receptor beta chains were sequenced from one sample in a study of spatial heterogeneity in lung cancer. Time point: sample taken at primary tumor resection. Overall study results and limits: The study found that expanded intratumoral alpha and beta TCR counts tracked tumor mutation counts.

A single record per CDR3 protein comes from TCRdb applying MiXCR to the 5' RACE reads. The sample yields some 10,000 distinct CDR3 sequences, roughly 12% seen once. Their specific antigens are unknown. The sequencing here drew on lung tumor tissue, taken at surgery. These receptors came from a male donor with early-stage non-small cell lung cancer.

This clonotype was picked up many times. This chain links TRBV11-2 with TRBJ2-3; a possible D gene is TRBD2 (5 bases). This CDR3 region has 14 residues. V was shortened by 1 base and J by 2 bases, with 7 bases between the two germline ends. Germline loops: CDR1 SGHAT, CDR2 FQNNGV. The CDR3 DNA reads TGTGCCAGCAGCTTAGCGGGATACACAGATACGCAGTATTTT. Encoded protein: CASSLAGYTDTQYF. The variable domain in full, completed from reference TRBV11-2 and TRBJ2-3, reads EAGVAQSPRYKIIEKRQSVAFWCNPISGHATLYWYQQILGQGPKLLIQFQNNGVVDDSQLPKDRFSAERLKGVDSTLKIQPAKLEDSAVYLCASSLAGYTDTQYFGPGTRLTVL.

This chain joins TRBV4-3 and TRBJ2-5; D gene ambiguous. There are 12 residues in the CDR3. CDR1 and CDR2 from the germline V gene are LGHNA and YSLEER. The V end lost 0 bases, the J end lost 8 bases, and 7 bases lay between the germline ends. Here the CDR3 DNA reads TGCGCCAGCAGCCAAGATTCCGGAACCCAGTACTTC. Translation gives CASSQDSGTQYF.

This clonotype occurred a few times. V and J are TRBV21-1 and TRBJ1-3. TRBV21-1 is labeled a pseudogene. The CDR3 contains 14 residues. The CDR3 spells CASDNGGSGNTIYF. The DNA of the CDR3 is TGTGCCAGCGACAACGGGGGCTCTGGAAACACCATATATTTT.

This clonotype was recorded many times. The CDR3 loop is CASSHGQGKAYNSPLHF. For the CDR3, the DNA is TGTGCCAGCTCACACGGACAGGGAAAAGCCTATAATTCACCCCTCCACTTT. V is TRBV18 and J is TRBJ1-6, with TRBD1 matching 8 bases. The CDR3 is made up of 17 amino acids. Per germline, CDR1 KGHSH and CDR2 LQKENI. V was pared by 4 bases and J by 2 bases, with 7 bases of the junction left unmatched.

This clonotype was recorded a few times. The genes are TRBV28 and TRBJ2-5; D is uncertain. V was shortened by 2 bases and J by 4 bases, with 11 bases between the two germline ends. The germline V gene has CDR1 MDHEN and CDR2 SYDVKM. This CDR3 has 14 residues. CDR3 sequence (DNA): TGTGCCAGCAGTTTAAGCGAGGAGATAGAGACCCAGTACTTC. Amino acid sequence: CASSLSEEIETQYF.

CDR3 bases: TGTGCCAGCAGCTTAGGCACCTTCTCTGGAAACACCATATATTTT. Amino acid sequence: CASSLGTFSGNTIYF. The genes are TRBV11-3 and TRBJ1-3; D remains ambiguous. This CDR3 comprises 15 residues. Germline V lookup: CDR1 SGHNT, CDR2 YENEEA. V was pared by 1 base and J by 0 bases, with 7 bases between.

The rearrangement uses TRBV4-2 and TRBJ2-1; 11 nucleotides match TRBD2. V trimming: 0 bases; J trimming: 1 base; junction bases outside the gene matches: 8. The CDR3 is 19 residues long. Germline CDR1 is LGHNA and CDR2 is YNFKEQ. CDR3: CASSQEGLSGGASYNEQFF. The CDR3 DNA sequence: TGTGCCAGCAGCCAAGAGGGCCTTAGCGGGGGGGCTTCCTACAATGAGCAGTTCTTC.

This clonotype was seen more than once but under ten times. The chain combines TRBV11-2 with TRBJ1-3; no firm D call. The CDR3 is 17 residues long. Germline assignment: CDR1 SGHAT and CDR2 FQNNGV. V gave up 8 bases and J gave up 1 base, with 21 bases separating them. CDR3 coding DNA: TGTGCCAGCGACCCCGGATGGGGTTCTCTATCTGGAAACACCATATATTTT. Its protein product is CASDPGWGSLSGNTIYF.

There are many counts of this clonotype. The CDR3 region is CASSVAGDLPTIYF. The CDR3, as DNA: TGTGCCAGCAGCGTAGCAGGGGACCTACCCACCATATATTTT. This rearrangement joins TRBV9 to TRBJ1-3, with D maybe TRBD1 (6 bases). V shed 0 bases and J shed 9 bases, with 13 bases lying between them. The CDR3 loop spans 14 amino acids. Per the germline V gene, CDR1 is SGDLS and CDR2 is YYNGEE.

The genes are TRBV20-1 and TRBJ2-3; TRBD2 matches 12 bases. The germline V gene has CDR1 DFQATT and CDR2 SNEGSKA (reference sequence). With 3 bases clipped from V and 4 bases from J, the junction kept 8 bases outside the gene matches. There are 16 residues in the CDR3. This chain's CDR3 is CSASGLAGIGADTQYF. In DNA, the CDR3 is TGCAGTGCTAGCGGACTAGCGGGAATAGGGGCAGATACGCAGTATTTT.

This clonotype has a handful of counts. The V and J genes are TRBV6-5 and TRBJ2-1; 11 bases align to TRBD2. Germline lookup yields CDR1 MNHEY and CDR2 SVGAGI. This CDR3 comprises 16 residues. After removal of 0 bases from V and 9 bases from J, the junction contained 7 bases not matched to a gene. The CDR3 sequence: CASSYSNLAGGSEQFF. DNA for the CDR3: TGTGCCAGCAGTTACTCGAACCTAGCGGGGGGCAGTGAGCAGTTCTTC.